This T cell receptor (beta chain) was sequenced for a study of blood T cell repertoires in COVID-19. Across the whole study: Researchers got acute and convalescent COVID-19 samples from the United States, Italy and Spain. In each case, the material was cDNA or gDNA derived from T cells, B-cell-depleted T cells, or PBMCs.

V lost 8 bases, J lost 3 bases, and 9 bases stayed unmatched. The length of the CDR3 is 15 residues. Germline CDR1 reads MNHEY; CDR2 reads SVGAGI. Source study methods: Reference gene primers were amplified, and this amplification served to estimate nucleated cell counts. The table came from immunoSEQ multiplex PCR; TCRdb's copy has only in-frame clones and leaves some out. V, J and clone size derive from that table, while D and trimming were established from the DNA sequence. The profile shows approximately 80,000 clones, approximately 90% of them singletons. The specimen sequenced was peripheral blood. The chain is built from TRBV6-5 and TRBJ2-1; TRBD2 aligns across 8 bases. This TCR derives from a human donor in a cohort sampled during active COVID-19. In DNA form, the CDR3 reads TGTGCCAGCCGGTTAGAAGCGGGAGACTACAATGAGCAGTTCTTC. Amino acid sequence: CASRLEAGDYNEQFF.